This entry lists 19 T cell receptor beta chains sequenced from one sample in a study of blood T cell repertoires in COVID-19. Only in-frame clones appear in the TCRdb table, and some are missing; sequencing was by immunoSEQ multiplex PCR. This table has about 210,000 clones, 80% to 90% appearing once. Sample: PBMCs or T cells enriched from blood (not recorded which). These receptors all come from a man aged 30 to 45 who had recovered from COVID-19.

The chain employs TRBV7-8 and TRBJ2-3, with a weak D call TRBD1 (5 bases). Per the germline V gene, CDR1 is SGHVS and CDR2 is FQNEAQ. The CDR3 spans 16 residues. The V end was cut by 1 base, the J end by 2 bases, with 13 bases between. This CDR3 reads CASSLVRPGLTDTQYF. In nucleotides, the CDR3 is TGTGCCAGCAGCTTAGTGCGCCCAGGGCTCACAGATACGCAGTATTTT.

V is TRBV19 and J is TRBJ1-5; no reliable D call. Germline V gene sequence: CDR1 LNHDA, CDR2 SQIVND (reference sequence). The CDR3 contains 12 residues. V was cut by 5 bases and J by 7 bases, with 9 bases left in between. CDR3 amino acids: CASSEGHQPQHF. The CDR3 coding sequence is TGTGCCAGTAGTGAGGGCCACCAGCCCCAGCATTTT.

This sequence joins TRBV7-2 and TRBJ2-2; 7 nucleotides align to TRBD2. Per the germline V gene, CDR1 is SGHTA and CDR2 is FQGNSA. The CDR3 is 16 residues long. The J segment lost 4 bases and the V segment lost 0 bases, leaving 5 bases of the junction unmatched. Here the CDR3 reads CASSLAGTTITGELFF. The CDR3 bases are TGTGCCAGCAGCTTAGCCGGGACTACCATCACCGGGGAGCTGTTTTTT.

This chain links TRBV27 with TRBJ2-6; 8 bases are a match to TRBD1. This CDR3 spans 16 amino acids. Looked up from germline, CDR1 is MNHEY and CDR2 is SMNVEV (reference sequence). After removal of 5 bases from V and 2 bases from J, the junction contained 5 bases not matched to a gene. The CDR3: CASSRPQGAGANVLTF. The DNA of the CDR3 is TGTGCCAGCAGTCGCCCACAGGGGGCTGGGGCCAACGTCCTGACTTTC. Full variable domain (missing parts from reference TRBV27 and TRBJ2-6): EAQVTQNPRYLITVTGKKLTVTCSQNMNHEYMSWYRQDPGLGLRQIYYSMNVEVTDKGDVPEGYKVSRKEKRNFPLILESPSPNQTSLYFCASSRPQGAGANVLTFGAGSRLTVL.

This clone was seen more than once but under ten times. V gene TRBV5-1 combines with J gene TRBJ2-5; 8 nucleotides match TRBD1. V was pared by 3 bases and J by 5 bases, with 3 bases of the junction left unmatched. The CDR3 runs to 13 residues. CDR1 is SGHRS and CDR2 is YFSETQ in the germline V gene. Here the CDR3 DNA reads TGCGCCAGCAGCTCAAGGGACAGGGAGACCCAGTACTTC. Protein: CASSSRDRETQYF.

The J gene is TRBJ1-1, the V gene TRBV28; 10 bases line up with TRBD1. The CDR3 is 16 amino acids. The J segment lost 2 bases and the V segment lost 6 bases, leaving 9 bases of the junction unmatched. Germline assignment: CDR1 MDHEN and CDR2 SYDVKM. The CDR3 DNA sequence: TGTGCCAGCAGCCGACCGGGACAGGGGCCCAACACTGAAGCTTTCTTT. Its protein product is CASSRPGQGPNTEAFF.

This chain links TRBV24-1 with TRBJ2-3; tentative D call: TRBD1 (5 bases). Trimming removed 5 bases from V and 4 bases from J, with 9 bases in between. Per germline, CDR1 KGHDR and CDR2 SFDVKD. This CDR3 contains 13 residues. The CDR3 region is CATSGQGPDTQYF. In DNA form, the CDR3 reads TGTGCCACCAGTGGTCAGGGCCCAGATACGCAGTATTTT.

The J gene is TRBJ2-1, the V gene TRBV3-1 (or the pseudogene TRBV3-2); maybe TRBD1 (5 bases). Trimming cost V 4 bases and J 2 bases, with 15 bases left between them. Looked up from germline, CDR1 is LGHDT and CDR2 is YNNKEL (reference sequence). The CDR3 covers 16 residues. CDR3 in amino acids: CASSLRARTTYNEQFF. The CDR3 DNA reads TGTGCCAGCAGCCTTCGAGCTAGGACAACCTACAATGAGCAGTTCTTC.

This clone has a handful of counts. The chain uses TRBV5-1 and TRBJ2-1, with 8 bases lining up with TRBD2. The CDR3 extends over 13 amino acids. Germline assignment: CDR1 SGHRS and CDR2 YFSETQ. Trimming at V came to 4 bases and at J to 9 bases, leaving 6 bases not matched to a gene. For the CDR3, the DNA is TGCGCCAGCAGCCTGGGGACTAGTGCTGAGCAGTTCTTC. This translates into CASSLGTSAEQFF. Complete variable domain (other parts from reference TRBV5-1 and TRBJ2-1): KAGVTQTPRYLIKTRGQQVTLSCSPISGHRSVSWYQQTPGQGLQFLFEYFSETQRNKGNFPGRFSGRQFSNSRSEMNVSTLELGDSALYLCASSLGTSAEQFFGPGTRLTVL.

This clone was seen once. This chain links TRBV4-1 with TRBJ1-4; no firm D call. The CDR3 covers 13 residues. The V and J ends lost 4 bases and 8 bases respectively, with 11 bases between them. Germline CDR1 is MGHRA and CDR2 is YSYEKL. The CDR3 is CASSRWSGEKLFF. The CDR3 bases are TGCGCCAGCAGCCGATGGTCGGGAGAAAAACTGTTTTTT.

J is TRBJ2-1 and V is TRBV19; tentatively, D is TRBD1 (5 bases). This CDR3 region has 13 residues. Germline lookup yields CDR1 LNHDA and CDR2 SQIVND (reference sequence). Trimming stripped 1 base from V and 7 bases from J, with 8 bases between. The CDR3 nucleotides read TGTGCCAGTAGTATAGGGGCAGGGAATGAGCAGTTCTTC. Translating gives CASSIGAGNEQFF.

The chain uses TRBV7-8 and TRBJ1-5, with TRBD1 matching 9 bases. The CDR3 contains 19 residues. Germline V CDR1 and CDR2: SGHVS, FQNEAQ. V shed 6 bases, J shed 4 bases, and the junction held 19 bases outside the gene matches. The CDR3 DNA is TGTGCCAGCAGTACCGAGGGCGGGACAGGGATAGTGGTAAATCAGCCCCAGCATTTT. Translation gives CASSTEGGTGIVVNQPQHF.

This rearrangement joins TRBV5-1 to TRBJ2-7; TRBD2 agrees at 7 bases. Germline-derived CDR1 and CDR2 are SGHRS and YFSETQ. V trimming: 6 bases; J trimming: 3 bases; junction bases outside the gene matches: 6. The CDR3 is made up of 13 amino acids. The CDR3 protein is CASTRGGVYEQYF. The DNA for the CDR3 is TGCGCCAGCACTCGGGGAGGGGTCTACGAGCAGTACTTC.

The chain uses TRBV13 and TRBJ2-1; D gene uncertain. Looked up from germline, CDR1 is PRHDT and CDR2 is FYEKMQ (reference sequence). CDR3 length: 14 residues. V gave up 2 bases and J gave up 0 bases, with 5 bases separating them. The CDR3 region is CASSLRVSYNEQFF. For the CDR3, the DNA is TGTGCCAGCAGCTTACGGGTCTCCTACAATGAGCAGTTCTTC.

V and J are TRBV5-1 and TRBJ1-1, with 7 bases aligning to TRBD1. Germline V gene sequence: CDR1 SGHRS, CDR2 YFSETQ. The length of the CDR3 is 15 residues. V was pared by 0 bases and J by 4 bases, with 6 bases of the junction left unmatched. The CDR3 DNA is TGCGCCAGCAGCTTGGCCGGCAGGGGGGCCACTGAAGCTTTCTTT. This sequence encodes CASSLAGRGATEAFF.

The rearrangement joins TRBV18 to TRBJ2-7, with 10 bases that match TRBD1. V trimming: 4 bases; J trimming: 5 bases; junction bases outside the gene matches: 8. The length of the CDR3 is 15 residues. Germline V CDR1 and CDR2: KGHSH, LQKENI. The CDR3: CASSLTGTGVDEQYF. The CDR3 coding sequence is TGTGCCAGCTCACTTACCGGGACAGGGGTCGACGAGCAGTACTTC. Full variable domain (missing parts from reference TRBV18 and TRBJ2-7): NAGVMQNPRHLVRRRGQEARLRCSPMKGHSHVYWYRQLPEEGLKFMVYLQKENIIDESGMPKERFSAEFPKEGPSILRIQQVVRGDSAAYFCASSLTGTGVDEQYFGPGTRLTVT.

The rearrangement uses TRBV3-1 (or the pseudogene TRBV3-2) and TRBJ2-5; D is undetermined. The V end was cut by 6 bases, the J end by 2 bases, with 13 bases between. CDR1 is LGHDT and CDR2 is YNNKEL in the germline V gene (reference sequence). The CDR3 has 14 amino acids. CDR3 residues: CASRARRPQETQYF. The CDR3 nucleotides are TGTGCCAGCAGAGCGCGGCGACCGCAAGAGACCCAGTACTTC.

The rearrangement joins TRBV4-1 to TRBJ1-2; 7 bases are a match to TRBD1. The germline gives CDR1 MGHRA, CDR2 YSYEKL. V was clipped by 1 base and J by 4 bases; unmatched bases: 6. The CDR3 is 15 residues long. The CDR3 coding sequence is TGCGCCAGCAGCCAAGCGACAGGGTCAGGCTATGGCTACACCTTC. As protein: CASSQATGSGYGYTF.

The genes are TRBV9 and TRBJ1-2, with 8 bases identical to TRBD1. The V gene's germline CDR1 is SGDLS and CDR2 YYNGEE. This CDR3 is built from 13 residues. With 0 bases clipped from V and 6 bases from J, the junction kept 1 base outside the gene matches. CDR3 sequence: CASSVGQGNGYTF. DNA for the CDR3: TGTGCCAGCAGCGTAGGACAGGGGAATGGCTACACCTTC. Filled out from reference TRBV9 and TRBJ1-2, the complete variable domain reads DSGVTQTPKHLITATGQRVTLRCSPRSGDLSVYWYQQSLDQGLQFLIQYYNGEERAKGNILERFSAQQFPDLHSELNLSSLELGDSALYFCASSVGQGNGYTFGSGTRLTVV.